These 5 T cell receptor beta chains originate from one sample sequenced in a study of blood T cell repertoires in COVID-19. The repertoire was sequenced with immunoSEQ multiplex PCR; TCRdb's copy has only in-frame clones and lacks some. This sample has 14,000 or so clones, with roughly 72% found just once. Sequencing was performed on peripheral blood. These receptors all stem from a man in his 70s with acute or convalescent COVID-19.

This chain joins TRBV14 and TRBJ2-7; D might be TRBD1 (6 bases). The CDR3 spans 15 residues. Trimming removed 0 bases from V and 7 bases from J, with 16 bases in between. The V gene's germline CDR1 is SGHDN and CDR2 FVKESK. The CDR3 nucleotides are TGTGCCAGCAGCCAAGACCCGACAGGTCCTTGGGAGCAGTACTTC. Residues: CASSQDPTGPWEQYF.

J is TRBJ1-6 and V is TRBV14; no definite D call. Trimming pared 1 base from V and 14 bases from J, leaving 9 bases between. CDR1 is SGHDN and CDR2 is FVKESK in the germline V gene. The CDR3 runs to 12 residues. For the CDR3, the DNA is TGTGCCAGCAGCCAAGTGGCTCACACCCTCCACTTT. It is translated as CASSQVAHTLHF.

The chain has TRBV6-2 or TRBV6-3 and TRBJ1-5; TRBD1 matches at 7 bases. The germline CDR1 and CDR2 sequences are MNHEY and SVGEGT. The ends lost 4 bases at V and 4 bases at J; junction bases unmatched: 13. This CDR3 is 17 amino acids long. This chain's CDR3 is CASSFIPQGQKNQPQHF. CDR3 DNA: TGTGCCAGCAGTTTTATACCACAGGGGCAGAAGAATCAGCCCCAGCATTTT.

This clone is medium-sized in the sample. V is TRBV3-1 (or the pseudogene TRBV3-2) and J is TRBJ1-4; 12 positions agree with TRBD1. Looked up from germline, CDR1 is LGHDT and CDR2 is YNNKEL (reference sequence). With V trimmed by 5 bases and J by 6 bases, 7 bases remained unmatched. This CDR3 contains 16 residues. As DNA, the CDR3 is TGTGCCAGCAGCACCCGGAGGGACAGGGGGCATGAAAAACTGTTTTTT. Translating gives CASSTRRDRGHEKLFF.

CDR3: CASSQTGNEQYF. The DNA of the CDR3 is TGTGCCAGCAGTCAGACAGGGAACGAGCAGTACTTC. The genes are TRBV7-8 and TRBJ2-7; TRBD1 matches at 7 bases. Germline lookup yields CDR1 SGHVS and CDR2 FQNEAQ. The CDR3 is 12 amino acids. The trim removed 6 bases at V and 5 bases at J, leaving 4 bases unmatched.